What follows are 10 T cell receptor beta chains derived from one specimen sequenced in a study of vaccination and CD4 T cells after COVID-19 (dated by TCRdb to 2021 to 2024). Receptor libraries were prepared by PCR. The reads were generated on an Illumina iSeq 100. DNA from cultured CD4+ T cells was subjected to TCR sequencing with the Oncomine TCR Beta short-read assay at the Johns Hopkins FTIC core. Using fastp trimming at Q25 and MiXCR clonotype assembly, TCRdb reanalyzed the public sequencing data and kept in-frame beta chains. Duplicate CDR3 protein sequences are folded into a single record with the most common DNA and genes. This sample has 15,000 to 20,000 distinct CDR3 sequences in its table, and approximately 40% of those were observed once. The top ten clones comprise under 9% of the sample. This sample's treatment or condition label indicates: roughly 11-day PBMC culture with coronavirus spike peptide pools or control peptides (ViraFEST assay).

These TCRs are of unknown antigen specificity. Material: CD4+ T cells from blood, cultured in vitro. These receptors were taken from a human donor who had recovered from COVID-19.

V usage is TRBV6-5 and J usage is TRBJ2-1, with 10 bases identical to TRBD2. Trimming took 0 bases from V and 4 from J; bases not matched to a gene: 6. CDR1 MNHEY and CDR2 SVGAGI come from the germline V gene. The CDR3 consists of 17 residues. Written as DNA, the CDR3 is TGTGCCAGCAGTTACTCGCTCAGGACTAGCGGTTACAATGAGCAGTTCTTC. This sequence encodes CASSYSLRTSGYNEQFF.

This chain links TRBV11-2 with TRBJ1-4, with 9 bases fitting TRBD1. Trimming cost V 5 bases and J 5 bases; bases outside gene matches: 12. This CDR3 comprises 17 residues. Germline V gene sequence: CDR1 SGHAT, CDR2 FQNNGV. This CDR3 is CASSLGGTGLPNEKLFF. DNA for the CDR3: TGTGCCAGCAGCCTGGGGGGGACAGGGCTGCCGAATGAAAAACTGTTTTTT.

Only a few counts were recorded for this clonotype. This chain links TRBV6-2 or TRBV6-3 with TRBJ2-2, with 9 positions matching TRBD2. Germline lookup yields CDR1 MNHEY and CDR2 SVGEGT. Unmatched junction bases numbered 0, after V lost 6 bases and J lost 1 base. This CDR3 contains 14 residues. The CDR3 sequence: CASRTSGNTGELFF. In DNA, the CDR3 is TGTGCCAGCAGGACTAGCGGGAACACCGGGGAGCTGTTTTTT.

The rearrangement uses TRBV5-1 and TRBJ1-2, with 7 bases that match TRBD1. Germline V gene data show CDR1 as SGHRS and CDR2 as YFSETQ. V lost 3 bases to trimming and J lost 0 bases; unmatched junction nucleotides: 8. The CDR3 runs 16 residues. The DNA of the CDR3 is TGCGCCAGCAGCTCCTGGACAGGAATAACTAACTATGGCTACACCTTC. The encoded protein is CASSSWTGITNYGYTF.

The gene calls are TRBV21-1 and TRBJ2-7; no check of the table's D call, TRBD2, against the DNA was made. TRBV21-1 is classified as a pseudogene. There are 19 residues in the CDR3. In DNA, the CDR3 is TGTGCCAGCATCAAAAGAGTGAGGTGTGGCGGGCCGAGCTCCTACGAGCAGTACTTC. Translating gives CASIKRVRCGGPSSYEQYF.

CDR3 bases: TGCGCCAGCAGCTTGGAGGGACACCCCACCGGGGAGCTGTTTTTT. Residues: CASSLEGHPTGELFF. V is TRBV5-1 and J is TRBJ2-2; TRBD1 is a possible D gene (6 bases). Germline-derived CDR1 and CDR2 are SGHRS and YFSETQ. V was clipped by 0 bases and J by 4 bases, with 10 bases between them. CDR3 length: 15 residues.

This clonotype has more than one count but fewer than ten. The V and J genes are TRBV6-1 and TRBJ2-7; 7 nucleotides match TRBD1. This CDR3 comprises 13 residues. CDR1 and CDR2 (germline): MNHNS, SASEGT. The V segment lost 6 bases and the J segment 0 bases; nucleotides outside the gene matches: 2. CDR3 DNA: TGTGCCAGCAGAGGGACAGTCTCCTACGAGCAGTACTTC. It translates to CASRGTVSYEQYF.

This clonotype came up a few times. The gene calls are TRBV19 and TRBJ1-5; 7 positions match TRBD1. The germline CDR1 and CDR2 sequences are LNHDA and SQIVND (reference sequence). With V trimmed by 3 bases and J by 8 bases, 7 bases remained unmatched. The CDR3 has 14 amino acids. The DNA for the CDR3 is TGTGCCAGTAGTATGTTCAGGGGGGAAAAGCCCCAGCATTTT. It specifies CASSMFRGEKPQHF. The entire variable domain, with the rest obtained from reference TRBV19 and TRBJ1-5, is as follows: DGGITQSPKYLFRKEGQNVTLSCEQNLNHDAMYWYRQDPGQGLRLIYYSQIVNDFQKGDIAEGYSVSREKKESFPLTVTSAQKNPTAFYLCASSMFRGEKPQHFGDGTRLSIL.

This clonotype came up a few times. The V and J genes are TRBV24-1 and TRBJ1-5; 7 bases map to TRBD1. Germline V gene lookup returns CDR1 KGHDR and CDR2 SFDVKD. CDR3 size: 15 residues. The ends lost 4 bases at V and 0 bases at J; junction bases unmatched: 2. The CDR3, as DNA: TGTGCCACCAGTGAGGGACAGTATAGCAATCAGCCCCAGCATTTT. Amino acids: CATSEGQYSNQPQHF.

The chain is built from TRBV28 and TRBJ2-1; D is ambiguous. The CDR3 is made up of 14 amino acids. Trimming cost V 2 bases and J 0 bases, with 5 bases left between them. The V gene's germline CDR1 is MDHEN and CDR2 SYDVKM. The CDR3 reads CASSLGGSYNEQFF. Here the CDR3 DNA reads TGTGCCAGCAGTTTAGGCGGCTCCTACAATGAGCAGTTCTTC. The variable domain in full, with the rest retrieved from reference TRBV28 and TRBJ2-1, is DVKVTQSSRYLVKRTGEKVFLECVQDMDHENMFWYRQDPGLGLRLIYFSYDVKMKEKGDIPEGYSVSREKKERFSLILESASTNQTSMYLCASSLGGSYNEQFFGPGTRLTVL.